This passage covers 18 T cell receptor beta chains from one sample sequenced in a study of long-term antiretroviral therapy in people with HIV. Samples were assayed with immunoSEQ v3.0 at survey level. Here immunoSEQ multiplex PCR was the method, and the copy in TCRdb shows in-frame clones only, minus some. The sample carries around 23,000 clones, 81% recorded once. The sequencing here drew on unsorted PBMCs, taken at the start of antiretroviral therapy, before treatment. The receptors were gathered from a woman aged 18-29 years with HIV.

This clone was picked up a small number of times. The chain recombines TRBV4-3 with TRBJ1-6, with D unclear. Germline V gene data show CDR1 as LGHNA and CDR2 as YSLEER. The CDR3 loop spans 13 amino acids. V lost 0 bases and J 14 bases, leaving 11 bases between the germline ends. The CDR3: CASSQEKWGALHF. CDR3 coding DNA: TGCGCCAGCAGCCAAGAGAAGTGGGGAGCCCTCCACTTT.

The chain carries TRBV4-3 and TRBJ2-7, with 7 bases fitting TRBD2. In germline, CDR1 is LGHNA, CDR2 YSLEER. The CDR3 loop spans 14 amino acids. Losses at the gene ends were 0 bases for V and 7 bases for J; bases not matched to a gene: 6. CDR3 loop: CASSQDFQAGEQYF. The CDR3, as DNA: TGCGCCAGCAGCCAAGATTTCCAAGCGGGGGAGCAGTACTTC.

The J gene is TRBJ1-5, the V gene TRBV21-1; TRBD1 is taken as the D call from the table, unchecked against the DNA. TRBV21-1 is deemed a pseudogene. This CDR3 is 16 amino acids long. This CDR3 reads CASSNGQFQRNQPQHF. DNA of the CDR3: TGTGCCAGCAGCAATGGGCAGTTCCAGCGCAATCAGCCCCAGCATTTT.

This chain joins TRBV6-5 and TRBJ1-2; TRBD1 is a possible D gene (5 bases). This CDR3 is 15 amino acids long. The V and J ends lost 1 base and 2 bases respectively, with 11 bases between them. From germline, CDR1 is MNHEY and CDR2 SVGAGI. In nucleotides, the CDR3 is TGTGCCAGCAGTTACTTTTATGGGGACAACTATGGCTACACCTTC. Translated, it gives CASSYFYGDNYGYTF.

The chain employs TRBV18 and TRBJ1-6; 8 bases match TRBD1. The V gene's germline CDR1 is KGHSH and CDR2 LQKENI. CDR3 length equals 15 residues. Unmatched junction bases numbered 2, after V lost 4 bases and J lost 3 bases. The CDR3 sequence is CASSRDRGYNSPLHF. Here the CDR3 DNA reads TGTGCCAGCTCACGCGACAGGGGCTATAATTCACCCCTCCACTTT.

The rearrangement joins TRBV7-9 to TRBJ2-7; no definite D call. Per the germline V gene, CDR1 is SEHNR and CDR2 is FQNEAQ (reference sequence). V lost 3 bases and J 0 bases, leaving 12 bases between the germline ends. This CDR3 has 15 residues. CDR3 nucleotides: TGTGCCAGCAGCTTCGGACCCTTAGACTCCTACGAGCAGTACTTC. Encoded protein: CASSFGPLDSYEQYF.

The J gene is TRBJ1-6, the V gene TRBV7-3; D gene uncertain. The CDR3 is made up of 16 amino acids. Looked up from germline, CDR1 is SGHTA and CDR2 is FQGTGA. Trimming pared 2 bases from V and 0 bases from J, leaving 8 bases between. The CDR3 DNA reads as TGTGCCAGCAGCTTAGACGCGAGCTCCTATAATTCACCCCTCCACTTT. Protein sequence: CASSLDASSYNSPLHF.

The rearrangement joins TRBV19 to TRBJ1-5; no clear D. Looked up from germline, CDR1 is LNHDA and CDR2 is SQIVND (reference sequence). This CDR3 spans 15 amino acids. V lost 2 bases to trimming and J lost 4 bases, with 12 bases between them. This chain's CDR3 is CASSISPERNQPQHF. The CDR3 DNA follows: TGTGCCAGTAGTATATCCCCAGAGCGGAATCAGCCCCAGCATTTT.

The chain joins TRBV10-1 to TRBJ2-7; TRBD1 is a possible D gene (6 bases). This CDR3 region has 13 residues. V dropped 4 bases and J dropped 1 base, with 8 bases sitting between them. Germline assignment: CDR1 WNHNN and CDR2 SYGVQD (reference sequence). The CDR3 DNA follows: TGCGCCAGCAGTGGGACAGATTCCTACGAGCAGTACTTC. It specifies CASSGTDSYEQYF.

V gene TRBV4-3 combines with J gene TRBJ2-7; unclear D gene. Per the germline V gene, CDR1 is LGHNA and CDR2 is YSLEER. The CDR3 consists of 13 residues. V shed 2 bases and J shed 7 bases, with 12 bases lying between them. The CDR3 reads CASSQKQTGEQYF. DNA for the CDR3: TGCGCCAGCAGCCAAAAACAGACTGGTGAGCAGTACTTC.

The chain links TRBV7-3 to TRBJ1-5; TRBD1 is a possible D gene (5 bases). The CDR3 sequence is 14 residues long. V was clipped by 3 bases and J by 5 bases, with 11 bases between them. Per germline, CDR1 SGHTA and CDR2 FQGTGA. The CDR3 reads CASSFPGDYQPQHF. In nucleotides, the CDR3 is TGTGCCAGCAGCTTTCCGGGGGACTATCAGCCCCAGCATTTT.

This rearrangement joins TRBV28 to TRBJ2-5, with TRBD1 matching over 8 bases. CDR1 and CDR2 (germline): MDHEN, SYDVKM. V trimming: 5 bases; J trimming: 7 bases; junction bases outside the gene matches: 9. The CDR3 loop spans 14 amino acids. CDR3 region: CASSPTGAQGTQYF. The CDR3 bases are TGTGCCAGCAGTCCGACAGGGGCGCAGGGGACCCAGTACTTC.

The chain carries TRBV7-8 and TRBJ1-2; D unclear. This CDR3 spans 14 amino acids. Trimming stripped 5 bases from V and 5 bases from J, with 15 bases between. Looked up from germline, CDR1 is SGHVS and CDR2 is FQNEAQ. This CDR3 reads CASSPRADIYGYTF. The CDR3 DNA reads TGTGCCAGCAGCCCCCGAGCCGACATTTATGGCTACACCTTC.

J is TRBJ2-7 and V is TRBV13, with 9 bases aligning to TRBD1. This CDR3 has 13 residues. The germline V gene has CDR1 PRHDT and CDR2 FYEKMQ (reference sequence). V dropped 5 bases and J dropped 3; count of bases not matched to a gene: 2. CDR3 residues: CASSTGGNYEQYF. CDR3 sequence (DNA): TGTGCCAGCAGCACAGGGGGCAACTACGAGCAGTACTTC.

CDR3 protein: CASSFVVGEQFF. The CDR3 DNA reads TGTGCCAGCAGTTTTGTAGTCGGTGAGCAGTTCTTC. J is TRBJ2-1 and V is TRBV28; no reliable D call. There are 12 residues in the CDR3. CDR1 is MDHEN and CDR2 is SYDVKM in the germline V gene. Trimming removed 3 bases from V and 9 bases from J, with 9 bases in between.

The V and J genes are TRBV28 and TRBJ2-7, with D perhaps given as TRBD1 or TRBD2 (5 bases each). CDR3 length equals 14 residues. V lost 2 bases to trimming and J lost 5 bases, with 13 bases between them. Germline V gene sequence: CDR1 MDHEN, CDR2 SYDVKM. The CDR3 loop reads CASSLPTGPHEQYF. The CDR3 DNA reads TGTGCCAGCAGTTTACCCACGGGGCCCCACGAGCAGTACTTC.

The rearrangement uses TRBV9 and TRBJ2-1, with D hard to call. There are 13 residues in the CDR3. Trimming took 0 bases from V and 2 from J, leaving 3 bases between them. CDR1 and CDR2 from the germline V gene are SGDLS and YYNGEE. The CDR3 DNA is TGTGCCAGCAGCGTAGAGGCCTACAATGAGCAGTTCTTC. Amino acids: CASSVEAYNEQFF.

This clone was seen more than once but under ten times. This chain uses TRBV2 with TRBJ2-2, with D perhaps TRBD1 or TRBD2 (5 bases each). Germline lookup yields CDR1 SNHLY and CDR2 FYNNEI. V dropped 8 bases and J dropped 5 bases, with 15 bases sitting between them. The CDR3 extends over 14 amino acids. The CDR3 region has the DNA TGTGCCAGCGGGGAGATTGAGGGGACCGGGGAGCTGTTTTTT. Protein: CASGEIEGTGELFF.